The 20 T cell receptor beta chains presented below share a single source sample, sequenced in a study of cytomegalovirus exposure and HLA in healthy donors. The PCR used 60 Vbeta and 13 Jbeta primers. TCRdb's table, derived via immunoSEQ multiplex PCR, lists solely in-frame clones and lacks some. The sample holds 100,000 to 150,000 clones; 65% to 80% are singletons and the top ten take approximately 1.7%. The sequencing input was PBMCs. The receptors stem from a woman in her thirties or forties in good health and CMV-seronegative.

This rearrangement joins TRBV6-6 to TRBJ1-1; a weak D match, TRBD1 (5 bases). The CDR3 is 14 residues long. V dropped 6 bases and J dropped 0 bases, with 11 bases sitting between them. Germline CDR1 and CDR2: MNHNY and SVGAGI (reference sequence). The CDR3 is CASRPGQLNTEAFF. In DNA, the CDR3 is TGTGCCAGCAGGCCAGGGCAGTTGAACACTGAAGCTTTCTTT.

The V and J genes are TRBV5-1 and TRBJ2-3; 7 nucleotides align to TRBD1. The germline V gene has CDR1 SGHRS and CDR2 YFSETQ. The V gene end was trimmed by 7 bases and the J gene end by 2 bases; junction bases not matched to a gene: 10. This CDR3 has 15 residues. This CDR3 reads CASGPSGQNTDTQYF. The CDR3 bases are TGCGCCAGCGGGCCCTCGGGACAGAACACAGATACGCAGTATTTT.

This clone was detected once. The CDR3 loop is CASSYTGGEQYF. CDR3 DNA: TGTGCCAGCAGCTATACAGGGGGCGAGCAGTACTTC. The V and J genes are TRBV7-9 and TRBJ2-7; TRBD1 matches at 8 bases. The germline CDR1 and CDR2 sequences are SEHNR and FQNEAQ (reference sequence). This CDR3 is built from 12 residues. V dropped 4 bases and J dropped 6; count of bases not matched to a gene: 2.

Worth noting for this clone: The junction shows a germline mismatch at one end, possibly a read error. J is TRBJ2-6 and V is TRBV18; tentative D call: TRBD1 (5 bases). The germline CDR1 and CDR2 sequences are KGHSH and LQKENI. The CDR3 is 14 residues long. CDR3 loop: CASSVDSGANGLTF. The CDR3, as DNA: TGTGCCAGCTCCGTAGACTCTGGGGCCAACGGCCTGACTTTC.

The rearrangement joins TRBV30 to TRBJ2-7; D gene uncertain. Germline CDR1 GTSNPN, CDR2 SVGIG (reference sequence). The CDR3 sequence is 11 residues long. V lost 0 bases and J lost 2, with 2 bases in between. This CDR3 is CAWSVAYEQYF. The CDR3 nucleotides read TGTGCCTGGAGTGTCGCCTACGAGCAGTACTTC.

With respect to this clone: The sample holds other DNA sequences that translate to the same CDR3. The genes are TRBV28 and TRBJ2-7, with 10 bases fitting TRBD1. Germline values: CDR1 MDHEN, CDR2 SYDVKM. There are 15 residues in the CDR3. With 6 bases clipped from V and 2 bases from J, the junction kept 7 bases outside the gene matches. The CDR3 bases are TGTGCCAGCAGAACAGGGACAGGGGTTCCCTACGAGCAGTACTTC. Its protein product is CASRTGTGVPYEQYF.

This clone was picked up one time. The junction shows a germline mismatch at one end, possibly a read error. This chain uses TRBV27 with TRBJ2-6; TRBD1 is a possible D gene (5 bases). Germline V gene data show CDR1 as MNHEY and CDR2 as SMNVEV (reference sequence). This CDR3 has 14 residues. The CDR3 reads CASSPPFGANGLTF. Here the CDR3 DNA reads TGTGCCAGCAGCCCCCCCTTTGGGGCCAACGGCCTGACTTTC.

The chain employs TRBV6-1 and TRBJ1-2; D is ambiguous. The V gene's germline CDR1 is MNHNS and CDR2 SASEGT. V was clipped by 4 bases and J by 4 bases, with 10 bases between them. This CDR3 spans 13 amino acids. The CDR3 sequence is CASSAGTSYGYTF. The CDR3 DNA is TGTGCCAGCAGTGCAGGCACTAGCTATGGCTACACCTTC.

The chain uses TRBV5-4 and TRBJ1-6, with unresolved D. Trimming took off 0 bases at V and 0 bases at J, with 10 bases between the two ends. This CDR3 contains 17 residues. Per germline, CDR1 SGHNT and CDR2 YYREEE (reference sequence). CDR3 in amino acids: CASSLGGGSSYNSPLHF. The CDR3 coding sequence is TGTGCCAGCAGCTTGGGGGGAGGAAGCTCCTATAATTCACCCCTCCACTTT.

This sequence joins TRBV18 and TRBJ2-5; D not resolved. CDR1 KGHSH and CDR2 LQKENI come from the germline V gene. The CDR3 extends over 14 amino acids. Trimming stripped 6 bases from V and 0 bases from J, with 11 bases between. CDR3 in DNA: TGTGCCAGCTCGTCTGGTCGGGACCAAGAGACCCAGTACTTC. Protein: CASSSGRDQETQYF.

This clone was counted only a few times. This chain joins TRBV9 and TRBJ2-3; 10 nucleotides align to TRBD2. The CDR3 contains 17 residues. V shed 2 bases and J 8 bases; nucleotides not matched to a gene: 14. Germline lookup yields CDR1 SGDLS and CDR2 YYNGEE. The CDR3 here is CASSVGLAGVISGTQYF. Written as DNA, the CDR3 is TGTGCCAGCAGCGTGGGGCTAGCGGGAGTCATATCGGGTACGCAGTATTTT.

The chain employs TRBV6-5 and TRBJ1-5, with unresolved D. Germline V gives CDR1 MNHEY, CDR2 SVGAGI. There are 13 residues in the CDR3. Trimming took 4 bases from V and 1 from J, leaving 5 bases between them. Here the CDR3 DNA reads TGTGCCAGCAGTTTGTTAAGCAATCAGCCCCAGCATTTT. This sequence encodes CASSLLSNQPQHF.

The V gene is TRBV12-5, the J gene TRBJ2-5, with 7 bases that match TRBD2. The germline V gene encodes CDR1 LGHNT and CDR2 FRNRAP. This CDR3 region has 14 residues. Trimming took 4 bases from V and 5 from J; bases not matched to a gene: 7. DNA of the CDR3: TGTGCTAGTGGTTCCGGGGGGAGTAGGGAGACCCAGTACTTC. This sequence encodes CASGSGGSRETQYF.

This clone has a handful of counts. The chain is built from TRBV28 and TRBJ1-1, with TRBD1 identical over 7 bases. Germline V CDR1 and CDR2: MDHEN, SYDVKM. The CDR3 sequence is 13 residues long. The V and J ends lost 6 bases and 3 bases, in that order; junction bases with no gene match: 4. CDR3 region: CASRETGYTEAFF. The CDR3 region has the DNA TGTGCCAGCAGGGAGACAGGGTACACTGAAGCTTTCTTT.

V is TRBV19 and J is TRBJ2-7; a weak D match, TRBD2 (6 bases). Germline CDR1 is LNHDA and CDR2 is SQIVND (reference sequence). V lost 4 bases to trimming and J lost 3 bases, with 10 bases between them. CDR3 length: 13 residues. In DNA form, the CDR3 reads TGTGCCAGTAGTAGCGGGACGGTCTACGAGCAGTACTTC. Its translation: CASSSGTVYEQYF.

This clone was found once. This chain joins TRBV19 and TRBJ1-2; 7 positions agree with TRBD1. Germline V gene lookup returns CDR1 LNHDA and CDR2 SQIVND (reference sequence). The V and J ends lost 6 bases and 3 bases, in that order; junction bases with no gene match: 10. The CDR3 has 15 residues. In DNA form, the CDR3 reads TGTGCCAGTAGGACCCTCGGTACAGGGGACTATGGCTACACCTTC. Its protein product is CASRTLGTGDYGYTF.

The chain employs TRBV19 and TRBJ2-2, with unresolved D. Trimming took 3 bases from V and 3 from J, leaving 8 bases between them. This CDR3 is 14 amino acids long. Germline CDR1 and CDR2: LNHDA and SQIVND (reference sequence). For the CDR3, the DNA is TGTGCCAGTAGTATGGTAGCCCACACCGGGGAGCTGTTTTTT. This translates into CASSMVAHTGELFF.

This CDR3 is CASSRGAARLNTGELFF. The CDR3 region has the DNA TGTGCCAGCAGCCGGGGGGCGGCCCGCCTGAACACCGGGGAGCTGTTTTTT. V and J are TRBV5-8 and TRBJ2-2; TRBD2 might be the D (7 bases). CDR1 SGHTS and CDR2 YDEGEE come from the germline V gene. The V end lost 4 bases, the J end lost 1 base, and 17 bases lay between the germline ends. The CDR3 is made up of 17 amino acids.

This clone showed up just once. This chain uses TRBV6-6 with TRBJ2-1; no definite D call. Germline assignment: CDR1 MNHNY and CDR2 SVGAGI (reference sequence). CDR3 length equals 12 residues. Trimming stripped 5 bases from V and 10 bases from J, with 12 bases between. The CDR3: CASSPPTREQFF. CDR3 sequence (DNA): TGTGCCAGCAGTCCCCCAACGCGGGAGCAGTTCTTC.

J is TRBJ2-7 and V is TRBV27; perhaps TRBD1 as D (5 bases). The CDR3 is 15 amino acids. Germline loops: CDR1 MNHEY, CDR2 SMNVEV (reference sequence). The V end lost 0 bases, the J end lost 7 bases, and 16 bases lay between the germline ends. The DNA for the CDR3 is TGTGCCAGCAGTTTATCTTTCTTGGGGCTTAGGGAGCAGTACTTC. Translation: CASSLSFLGLREQYF.